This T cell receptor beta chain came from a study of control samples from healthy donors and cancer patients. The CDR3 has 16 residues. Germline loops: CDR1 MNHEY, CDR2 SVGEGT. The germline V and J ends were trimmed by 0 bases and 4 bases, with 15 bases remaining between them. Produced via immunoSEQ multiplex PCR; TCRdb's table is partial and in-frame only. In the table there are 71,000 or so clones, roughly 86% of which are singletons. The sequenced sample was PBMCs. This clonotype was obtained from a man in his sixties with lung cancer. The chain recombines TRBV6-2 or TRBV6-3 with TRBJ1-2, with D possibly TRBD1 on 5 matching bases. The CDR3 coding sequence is TGTGCCAGCAGTTACTCTGCCGGGGCGCTCGTCTATGGCTACACCTTC. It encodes CASSYSAGALVYGYTF.